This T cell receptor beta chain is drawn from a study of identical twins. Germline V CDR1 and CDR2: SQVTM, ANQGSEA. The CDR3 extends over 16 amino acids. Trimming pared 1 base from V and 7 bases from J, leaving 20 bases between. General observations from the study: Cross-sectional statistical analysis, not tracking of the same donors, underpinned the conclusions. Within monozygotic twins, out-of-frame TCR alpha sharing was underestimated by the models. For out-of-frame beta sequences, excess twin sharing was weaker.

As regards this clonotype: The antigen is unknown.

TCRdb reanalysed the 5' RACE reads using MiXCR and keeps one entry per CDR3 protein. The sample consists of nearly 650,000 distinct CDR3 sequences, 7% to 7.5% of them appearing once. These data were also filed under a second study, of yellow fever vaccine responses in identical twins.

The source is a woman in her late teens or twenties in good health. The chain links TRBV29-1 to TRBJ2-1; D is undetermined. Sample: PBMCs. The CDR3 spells CSVEVLYTINGNEQFF. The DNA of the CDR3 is TGCAGCGTTGAAGTTCTCTACACCATAAACGGGAATGAGCAGTTCTTC.